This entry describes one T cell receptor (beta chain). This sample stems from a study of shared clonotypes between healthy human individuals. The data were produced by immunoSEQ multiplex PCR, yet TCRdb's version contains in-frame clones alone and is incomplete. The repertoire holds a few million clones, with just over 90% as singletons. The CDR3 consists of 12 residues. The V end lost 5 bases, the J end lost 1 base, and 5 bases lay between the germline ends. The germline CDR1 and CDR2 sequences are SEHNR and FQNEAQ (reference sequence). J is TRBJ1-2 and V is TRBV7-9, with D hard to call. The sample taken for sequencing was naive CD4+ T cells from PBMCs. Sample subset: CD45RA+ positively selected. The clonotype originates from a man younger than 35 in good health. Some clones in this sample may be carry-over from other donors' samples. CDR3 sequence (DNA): TGTGCCAGCAGCGTGGTTAACTATGGCTACACCTTC. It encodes CASSVVNYGYTF.